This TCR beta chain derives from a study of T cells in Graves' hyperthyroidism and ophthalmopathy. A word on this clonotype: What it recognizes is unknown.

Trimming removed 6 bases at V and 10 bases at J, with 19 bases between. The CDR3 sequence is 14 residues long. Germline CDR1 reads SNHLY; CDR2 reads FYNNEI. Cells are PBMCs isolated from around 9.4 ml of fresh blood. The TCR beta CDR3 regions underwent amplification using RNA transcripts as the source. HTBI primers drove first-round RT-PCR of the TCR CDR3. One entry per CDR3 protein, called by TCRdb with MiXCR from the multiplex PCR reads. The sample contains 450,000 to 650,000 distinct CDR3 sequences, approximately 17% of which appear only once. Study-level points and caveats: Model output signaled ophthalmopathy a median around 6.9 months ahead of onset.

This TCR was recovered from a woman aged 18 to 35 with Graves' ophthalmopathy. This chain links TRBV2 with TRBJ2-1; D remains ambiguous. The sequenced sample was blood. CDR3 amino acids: CASSQDRANVEQFF. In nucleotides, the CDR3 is TGTGCCAGCAGCCAAGATCGCGCCAACGTCGAGCAGTTCTTC.